The clone carrying this T cell receptor (beta chain) was seen just once. Its antigen is still unknown. Produced via immunoSEQ multiplex PCR; TCRdb's table is partial and in-frame only. The profile shows around 120,000 clones, 92% of them singletons. The sample belongs to a study of T cell responses to AZD1222 COVID-19 vaccine. For the study at large: Pooling covered second doses at about 4 or about 12 weeks. Study-level results: Increases in Spike-specific TCR breadth and depth were seen after two AZD1222 doses.

The CDR3 runs to 15 residues. Germline V gene data show CDR1 as SNHLY and CDR2 as FYNNEI. V was shortened by 2 bases and J by 4 bases, with 14 bases between the two germline ends. The receptor was derived from an adult in good health. The specimen was peripheral blood, collected on day 0 of AZD1222 vaccination. The chain carries TRBV2 and TRBJ1-2, with D uncertain. DNA for the CDR3: TGTGCCAGCAGTGAACAGGCCTTCTACTCCTATGGCTACACCTTC. Residues: CASSEQAFYSYGYTF.